These T cell receptor beta chains were read from a single sample in a study of breast tumors, draining lymph nodes, adjacent tissues. In TCRdb, the multiplex PCR reads were re-called with MiXCR into one record per CDR3 protein. The table has about 13,000 distinct CDR3 sequences, 55% to 65% seen once; the top ten hold 45% to 55%. Sample: tumor-adjacent breast tissue. The receptors were gathered from a female donor with breast cancer. Some clones in this sample may be carry-over from other donors' samples. The CDR3 runs from the conserved cysteine through the conserved F or W. D genes are given only for firm matches. Some rows mark clone size as missing; the rest say once, few, many or name a class of expanded clone.

clone size,D gene,V gene,J gene,CDR3 DNA,CDR3 protein
many,NA,TRBV3-2,TRBJ2-7,TGTGCCAGCAGTCCCCCTGGGGAGCAGTACTTC,CASSPPGEQYF
NA,TRBD1,TRBV4-1,TRBJ2-5,TGCGCCAGCAGCACCCGACAGGGCGGGGAGACCCAGTACTTC,CASSTRQGGETQYF
once,NA,TRBV5-1,TRBJ2-7,TGCGCCAGCAGCTTGGATGGGTGCGAGCAGTACTTC,CASSLDGCEQYF
NA,TRBD2,TRBV12-3/TRBV12-4,TRBJ2-3,TGTGCCAGCAGGCGGGGGGGCTTAAATACGCAGTATTTT,CASRRGGLNTQYF
NA,TRBD2,TRBV7-3,TRBJ2-1,TGTGCCAGCTCGGGAGGGCCTAACAATGAGCAGTTCTTC,CASSGGPNNEQFF
large,TRBD2,TRBV4-1,TRBJ2-5,TGCGCCAGCAGCCCGGGGGGGCAAGAGACCCAGTACTTC,CASSPGGQETQYF
few,TRBD1,TRBV29-1,TRBJ1-4,TGCAGCGTTGGACAGGGAGCGGGATGGGAAAAACTGTTTTTT,CSVGQGAGWEKLFF
NA,TRBD2,TRBV20-1,TRBJ2-3,TGCAGTGCGGGCCCTAGCGGGTCTTCAGATACGCAGTATTTT,CSAGPSGSSDTQYF
NA,NA,TRBV9,TRBJ1-2,TGTGCCAGCAGCGTAGGAGTTGGGACGGTCTACGAGCAGTACTATGGCTACACCTTC,CASSVGVGTVYEQYYGYTF
NA,TRBD2,TRBV6-4,TRBJ2-3,TGTGCCAGCAGTGTTACTAGCGGGAAAGTATTT,CASSVTSGKVF
many,NA,TRBV4-3,TRBJ2-2,TGCTCCAGCAGCCTTGGGGGGGGGGAGCTGTTTTTT,CSSSLGGGELFF
many,NA,TRBV12-3/TRBV12-4,TRBJ2-7,TGTGCCAGACCAAGGGGGGAAGAGGACTTC,CARPRGEEDF
once,TRBD1,TRBV6-5,TRBJ2-7,TGTGCCAGCAGTTACAAGGACAGGGGCCACGAGCAGTACTTC,CASSYKDRGHEQYF
many,NA,TRBV28,TRBJ2-5,TGTGCCAGCAGTTTATTGAACCAAGAGACCCAGTACTTC,CASSLLNQETQYF
medium-sized,NA,TRBV6-1,TRBJ1-2,TGTGCCAGCAGTGAGAGGCGGAACTATGGCTACACCTTC,CASSERRNYGYTF
NA,TRBD2,TRBV10-1,TRBJ2-3,TGCGCCAGCAGTGAAGGGGTCGAGCGGGAGGGCGTCACAGATACGCAGTATTTT,CASSEGVEREGVTDTQYF
many,NA,TRBV28,TRBJ2-7,TGTGCCAGCAGGGGGGCCCGCTACGAGCAGTACTTC,CASRGARYEQYF